This T cell receptor beta chain is drawn from a study of the immune and genomic landscape of osteosarcoma (TCRdb year 2020). About the investigation overall: The overall cohort was composed of roughly 50 pediatric and adult patients with high-grade osteosarcoma, and a median age at diagnosis of roughly 25 years (range 5-81) was recorded. Poor-risk disease was overrepresented in the cohort, as 73% of patients had an unfavorable pathologic response to standard therapy and around 65% were deceased. In the overall cohort, 55% to 65% of patients were male, and localized disease at diagnosis was presented by 77% of patients. To define immunogenic potential, the study profiled osteosarcoma specimens using whole genome, RNA and T-cell receptor sequencing, along with immunohistochemistry and reverse phase protein arrays. To characterize the osteosarcoma immunogenomic landscape, the TCR sequencing results were combined with transcriptome, protein array and immunostaining data. The goal of the study was to explain why immune checkpoint inhibitors show limited clinical activity in osteosarcoma. Three patients contributed a couple of samples from the same tumor site. General conclusions and limits of the study: Along with the frozen tumor specimens, matched blood was collected from just a couple of patients. In five cases a single hyperexpanded clone dominated the repertoire, and each of those five cases had fewer than 100 T-cell clonotypes. Because osteosarcoma is rare and all possible samples were collected, sample size was not determined by any statistical method. Productive TCR clonality was low overall, averaging roughly 0.09 with a maximum of roughly 0.3, suggesting limited T-cell clonal expansion. Clonality benchmarks were derived from external normal skin and healthy peripheral blood data rather than from matched normal tissue. TCR productive clonality was higher in the immune-hot C3 cluster than the cold C1 cluster but still low overall.

As to this clone: Its antigen is unknown. No per-base quality is available; no much larger clone lies one base away.

The cysteine opens and the phenylalanine closes a CDR3 of 14 amino acids. Only the CDR3 DNA is retained, 42 bases long and in frame from the first base. Sequences LNHDA (CDR1) and SQIVND (CDR2) are obtained from the germline V gene (reference sequence). V and J are truncated by 5 bases and 6 bases respectively, leaving an intervening sequence of 17 bases. The ImmunoSEQ Assay (Adaptive Biotechnologies) was used to immunosequence the CDR3 regions of the TCR beta chain. Per the authors' processing: The ImmunoSEQ Analyzer platform was used to export TCRB rearrangements, read counts, read proportions and gene usage. Using productive rearrangements, T-cell clonality was calculated as 1 minus Pielou's evenness. In the clonal space homeostasis analysis, clonotypes were sorted into rare, small, medium, large or hyperexpanded (0.01 to 1 of the repertoire) bins. TCR productive clonality was compared across immune clusters C1, C2 and C3 using the Wilcoxon rank sum test. Imported from immuneACCESS, the table was reduced by TCRdb to in-frame sequences with V and J called. These copies leave out some clones; in studies compared against another copy, an unresolved V gene accounts for under half, and the cause of the remainder is not known. V and J calls and clone size follow that table, whereas D and trimming were derived from the DNA. The sample contains about 10,000 clones, 55% to 75% of them found a single time. The biggest ten clones account for around 18% of the sample.

The specimens were post-treatment primary, local recurrence and metastasis tumors obtained from patients with a poor prognosis. Source material: osteosarcoma tumor tissue from the lung. This receptor was obtained from a human donor with osteosarcoma. The chain joins TRBV19 to TRBJ2-7; possibly the D gene is TRBD2, per 6 matching bases. The DNA sequence is given as TGTGCCAGTAGTTACGGGACTCCAGTCGCCGAGCAGTACTTC. It codes for CASSYGTPVAEQYF.